This T cell receptor beta chain was observed in a study of response to subunit inactivated influenza vaccine. Overall study results and limits: The authors suggested that few new T cells are recruited per seasonal influenza vaccination.

The CDR3 covers 12 residues. V lost 0 bases and J 6 bases, leaving 3 bases between the germline ends. Germline values: CDR1 SEHNR, CDR2 FQNEAQ (reference sequence). TCRdb independently ran MiXCR on the RT-PCR reads; one entry per CDR3 protein. The sample gives about 780,000 distinct CDR3 sequences, 18% of which show up once; roughly a tenth is in the top ten. This clonotype was detected ten times or more. Antigen: not known. This sample comprised PBMCs from blood, obtained roughly 5 days after vaccination. The sequence was collected from a man aged 45-60 years who received an inactivated influenza vaccine. V and J are TRBV7-9 and TRBJ2-1; unclear D gene. In DNA form, the CDR3 reads TGTGCCAGCAGCTTAGCCTCCAATGAGCAGTTCTTC. Its protein product is CASSLASNEQFF.